These T cell receptor beta chains were read from a single sample in a study of cytomegalovirus exposure and HLA in healthy donors. Using immunoSEQ multiplex PCR, the repertoire was profiled, and TCRdb retains in-frame clones only, with some absent. This table holds roughly 60,000 clones, about 90% found once. Sequenced material: PBMCs. The receptors were sampled from a woman under 30 in good health and CMV-seronegative. Both conserved end residues are part of each CDR3. Fields, in order: D gene, J gene, CDR3 length, clone size, V gene, CDR3 DNA, CDR3 protein. D genes are given only for firm matches. Clone size, where shown, is once, few, many, or a class for clones that have expanded.

d_call: .
j_call: TRBJ1-5
cdr3_length: 15
clone_size: .
v_call: TRBV6-6
cdr3_nt: TGTGCCAGCAGTCAGGTCGGGGTGAGCAATCAGCCCCAGCATTTT
cdr3_aa: CASSQVGVSNQPQHF

d_call: .
j_call: TRBJ2-2
cdr3_length: 16
clone_size: .
v_call: TRBV4-3
cdr3_nt: TGCGCCAGCAGCCAAGGGTCAGGGGTGACCACCGGGGAGCTGTTTTTT
cdr3_aa: CASSQGSGVTTGELFF

d_call: .
j_call: TRBJ1-2
cdr3_length: 15
clone_size: .
v_call: TRBV28
cdr3_nt: TGTGCCAGCAGTAGGGACTCTCCCGGGGACTATGGCTACACCTTC
cdr3_aa: CASSRDSPGDYGYTF

d_call: TRBD2
j_call: TRBJ2-3
cdr3_length: 15
clone_size: .
v_call: TRBV9
cdr3_nt: TGTGCCAGCAGCGTTCGGGAGGGTAGATTAGATACGCAGTATTTT
cdr3_aa: CASSVREGRLDTQYF

d_call: .
j_call: TRBJ2-7
cdr3_length: 12
clone_size: .
v_call: TRBV18
cdr3_nt: TGTGCCAGCTCACCGGGGGGCTACGAGCAGTACTTC
cdr3_aa: CASSPGGYEQYF

d_call: TRBD1
j_call: TRBJ2-1
cdr3_length: 16
clone_size: .
v_call: TRBV11-2
cdr3_nt: TGTGCCAGCCGACAGACAGGGTCGCTTGGGTACAATGAGCAGTTCTTC
cdr3_aa: CASRQTGSLGYNEQFF

d_call: TRBD1
j_call: TRBJ2-7
cdr3_length: 14
clone_size: .
v_call: TRBV19
cdr3_nt: TGTGCCAGTAGAAATCCCGGGACAGGGACTCGGCAGTACTTC
cdr3_aa: CASRNPGTGTRQYF

d_call: .
j_call: TRBJ1-3
cdr3_length: 16
clone_size: .
v_call: TRBV4-3
cdr3_nt: TGCGCCAGCAGCCAAGTCTGGGCAGGGACTGGAAACACCATATATTTT
cdr3_aa: CASSQVWAGTGNTIYF

d_call: TRBD1
j_call: TRBJ2-7
cdr3_length: 16
clone_size: .
v_call: TRBV2
cdr3_nt: TGTGCCAGCAGTGAAGTCCCCGGGACAGGCGGGTACGAGCAGTACTTC
cdr3_aa: CASSEVPGTGGYEQYF

d_call: TRBD1
j_call: TRBJ2-5
cdr3_length: 14
clone_size: once
v_call: TRBV5-4
cdr3_nt: TGTGCCAGCAGCTCCGGACAGGGGCAAGAGACCCAGTACTTC
cdr3_aa: CASSSGQGQETQYF

d_call: TRBD1
j_call: TRBJ1-1
cdr3_length: 15
clone_size: .
v_call: TRBV4-1
cdr3_nt: TGCGCCAGCAGCCCCTGGACAGGGACAAACACTGAAGCTTTCTTT
cdr3_aa: CASSPWTGTNTEAFF

d_call: TRBD1
j_call: TRBJ2-3
cdr3_length: 14
clone_size: .
v_call: TRBV10-3
cdr3_nt: TGTGCCATCAGTCAAGGGACAGTCACAGATACGCAGTATTTT
cdr3_aa: CAISQGTVTDTQYF

d_call: .
j_call: TRBJ2-5
cdr3_length: 14
clone_size: .
v_call: TRBV7-6
cdr3_nt: TGTGCCAGCAGCCCCATGCAGGGGTCGGAGACCCAGTACTTC
cdr3_aa: CASSPMQGSETQYF

d_call: TRBD1
j_call: TRBJ1-1
cdr3_length: 12
clone_size: .
v_call: TRBV18
cdr3_nt: TGTGCCAGCTCACTTACGGGACAGCAAGCTTTCTTT
cdr3_aa: CASSLTGQQAFF

d_call: TRBD1
j_call: TRBJ1-4
cdr3_length: 13
clone_size: .
v_call: TRBV4-1
cdr3_nt: TGCGCCAGCAGCCGGACAGGAGGGGAAAAACTGTTTTTT
cdr3_aa: CASSRTGGEKLFF

d_call: .
j_call: TRBJ1-5
cdr3_length: 14
clone_size: .
v_call: TRBV6-4
cdr3_nt: TGTGCCAGCGGAGTGATTGAGGGCCATCAGCCCCAGCATTTT
cdr3_aa: CASGVIEGHQPQHF

d_call: .
j_call: TRBJ1-3
cdr3_length: 11
clone_size: .
v_call: TRBV30
cdr3_nt: TGTGCCTGGAGTTCAGGAAACACCATATATTTT
cdr3_aa: CAWSSGNTIYF

d_call: .
j_call: TRBJ1-5
cdr3_length: 15
clone_size: .
v_call: TRBV28
cdr3_nt: TGTGCCAGCAGTTTCGGGCGGGGCAACAATCAGCCCCAGCATTTT
cdr3_aa: CASSFGRGNNQPQHF

d_call: TRBD2
j_call: TRBJ2-3
cdr3_length: 15
clone_size: once
v_call: TRBV7-3
cdr3_nt: TGTGCCAGCAGCTATACTAGCGGGAGAACAGATACGCAGTATTTT
cdr3_aa: CASSYTSGRTDTQYF

d_call: .
j_call: TRBJ2-3
cdr3_length: 17
clone_size: .
v_call: TRBV4-1
cdr3_nt: TGCGCCAGCAGCCAAGATCTCACTTGGTCCTACACAGATACGCAGTATTTT
cdr3_aa: CASSQDLTWSYTDTQYF

d_call: .
j_call: TRBJ2-7
cdr3_length: 13
clone_size: .
v_call: TRBV27
cdr3_nt: TGTGCCAGCAGAGCAACAGGGCGCTACGAGCAGTACTTC
cdr3_aa: CASRATGRYEQYF

d_call: .
j_call: TRBJ1-1
cdr3_length: 12
clone_size: .
v_call: TRBV28
cdr3_nt: TGTGCCAGCAGTTTATCAGGGCGTGAAGCTTTCTTT
cdr3_aa: CASSLSGREAFF

d_call: .
j_call: TRBJ2-2
cdr3_length: 16
clone_size: .
v_call: TRBV11-3
cdr3_nt: TGTGCCAGCAGCCCCAGAGCAGGGGTTTCCACCGGGGAGCTGTTTTTT
cdr3_aa: CASSPRAGVSTGELFF

d_call: TRBD1
j_call: TRBJ1-4
cdr3_length: 16
clone_size: .
v_call: TRBV6-1
cdr3_nt: TGTGCCAGCAGTGAAGCTGAAGGGGGCGGCCGTGAAAAACTGTTTTTT
cdr3_aa: CASSEAEGGGREKLFF

d_call: TRBD1
j_call: TRBJ2-3
cdr3_length: 15
clone_size: .
v_call: TRBV5-4
cdr3_nt: TGTGCCAGCAGCCGGACAGGACTGAACACAGATACGCAGTATTTT
cdr3_aa: CASSRTGLNTDTQYF

d_call: TRBD2
j_call: TRBJ2-1
cdr3_length: 17
clone_size: .
v_call: TRBV4-1
cdr3_nt: TGCGCCAGTTCCGGTGAGCCCGGGGGGACCCTCGGGAATGAGCAGTTCTTC
cdr3_aa: CASSGEPGGTLGNEQFF

d_call: .
j_call: TRBJ1-1
cdr3_length: 15
clone_size: .
v_call: TRBV5-1
cdr3_nt: TGCGCCAGCAGCTTGGAGCGGGGGGAGAACACTGAAGCTTTCTTT
cdr3_aa: CASSLERGENTEAFF

d_call: .
j_call: TRBJ2-7
cdr3_length: 12
clone_size: .
v_call: TRBV6-5
cdr3_nt: TGTGCCAGCGAGGACACATCCTACGAGCAGTACTTC
cdr3_aa: CASEDTSYEQYF

d_call: .
j_call: TRBJ1-2
cdr3_length: 14
clone_size: .
v_call: TRBV4-2
cdr3_nt: TGTGCCAGCAGCCAAGGCAGACAGACCCATGACTACACCTTC
cdr3_aa: CASSQGRQTHDYTF

d_call: .
j_call: TRBJ2-7
cdr3_length: 15
clone_size: .
v_call: TRBV7-8
cdr3_nt: TGTGCCAGCAGCTTAGCGGGTGACAGCAGCTACGAGCAGTACTTC
cdr3_aa: CASSLAGDSSYEQYF

d_call: .
j_call: TRBJ1-2
cdr3_length: 15
clone_size: few
v_call: TRBV4-1
cdr3_nt: TGCGCCAGCAGCCAAGGGCGGGGCGGGGGGTATGGCTACACCTTC
cdr3_aa: CASSQGRGGGYGYTF

d_call: TRBD1
j_call: TRBJ1-2
cdr3_length: 14
clone_size: .
v_call: TRBV6-5
cdr3_nt: TGTGCCAGCGGACCCTCCGGGACAGGGTATGGCTACACCTTC
cdr3_aa: CASGPSGTGYGYTF

d_call: TRBD1
j_call: TRBJ1-2
cdr3_length: 14
clone_size: .
v_call: TRBV29-1
cdr3_nt: TGCAGCGTTGAAGGCTGGGACAGGGCCTATGGCTACACCTTC
cdr3_aa: CSVEGWDRAYGYTF

d_call: TRBD1
j_call: TRBJ2-4
cdr3_length: 16
clone_size: .
v_call: TRBV27
cdr3_nt: TGTGCCAGCAGTTTATACCAACCTGGACAGGGAAACATTCAGTACTTC
cdr3_aa: CASSLYQPGQGNIQYF

d_call: TRBD1
j_call: TRBJ2-7
cdr3_length: 15
clone_size: .
v_call: TRBV7-9
cdr3_nt: TGTGCCAGCAGCTCTTACCGGGACAGCCCCTACGAGCAGTACTTC
cdr3_aa: CASSSYRDSPYEQYF

d_call: .
j_call: TRBJ1-6
cdr3_length: 13
clone_size: few
v_call: TRBV5-1
cdr3_nt: TGCGCCAGCACGGAGGGGCGCGGGTCACCCCTCCACTTT
cdr3_aa: CASTEGRGSPLHF

d_call: .
j_call: TRBJ2-7
cdr3_length: 15
clone_size: .
v_call: TRBV19
cdr3_nt: TGTGCCAGTACCCCAGGGGCCGAAGGCTCCTACGAGCAGTACTTC
cdr3_aa: CASTPGAEGSYEQYF

d_call: TRBD1
j_call: TRBJ1-1
cdr3_length: 15
clone_size: .
v_call: TRBV27
cdr3_nt: TGTGCCAGCACCACTTCCAGGAGGGGGCGGTCTGAAGCTTTCTTT
cdr3_aa: CASTTSRRGRSEAFF

d_call: TRBD2
j_call: TRBJ2-5
cdr3_length: 16
clone_size: .
v_call: TRBV11-1
cdr3_nt: TGTGCCAGCAGCTTAGCGGCGGGGGGGCGCGGAGAGACCCAGTACTTC
cdr3_aa: CASSLAAGGRGETQYF

d_call: TRBD2
j_call: TRBJ2-2
cdr3_length: 15
clone_size: once
v_call: TRBV7-8
cdr3_nt: TGTGCCAGCAGCTTATACGGGGGGGCCACCGGGGAGCTGTTTTTT
cdr3_aa: CASSLYGGATGELFF

d_call: .
j_call: TRBJ2-7
cdr3_length: 14
clone_size: .
v_call: TRBV2
cdr3_nt: TGTGCCAGCAGCGAGAGGGAAAGCTCCTACGAGCAGTACTTC
cdr3_aa: CASSERESSYEQYF

d_call: TRBD1
j_call: TRBJ1-2
cdr3_length: 13
clone_size: .
v_call: TRBV10-2
cdr3_nt: TGCGCCAGCAGTGACAGGACAGGGGCTGGCTACACCTTC
cdr3_aa: CASSDRTGAGYTF

d_call: .
j_call: TRBJ2-2
cdr3_length: 17
clone_size: once
v_call: TRBV7-2
cdr3_nt: TGTGCCAGCAGCCCTCGGGCGGGCCCCACCCGAGCCGGGGAGCTGTTTTTT
cdr3_aa: CASSPRAGPTRAGELFF

d_call: .
j_call: TRBJ2-3
cdr3_length: 14
clone_size: .
v_call: TRBV11-3
cdr3_nt: TGTGCCAGCAGCCCGGGGGTATCCACAGATACGCAGTATTTT
cdr3_aa: CASSPGVSTDTQYF

d_call: TRBD2
j_call: TRBJ2-7
cdr3_length: 15
clone_size: .
v_call: TRBV14
cdr3_nt: TGTGCCAGCAGCCCCGGGGTAGCGGGGTCGTACGAGCAGTACTTC
cdr3_aa: CASSPGVAGSYEQYF

d_call: .
j_call: TRBJ2-7
cdr3_length: 16
clone_size: .
v_call: TRBV11-2
cdr3_nt: TGTGCCAGCAGCTTATTCGGGGAAGTGGGCTCCTACGAGCAGTACTTC
cdr3_aa: CASSLFGEVGSYEQYF

d_call: .
j_call: TRBJ2-2
cdr3_length: 12
clone_size: .
v_call: TRBV7-9
cdr3_nt: TGTGCCAGCAGCTTAGCCAACGGGGAGCTGTTTTTT
cdr3_aa: CASSLANGELFF

d_call: .
j_call: TRBJ1-2
cdr3_length: 14
clone_size: .
v_call: TRBV28
cdr3_nt: TGTGCCAGCAGTTTCTCTTCTCAGGGCTATGGCTACACCTTC
cdr3_aa: CASSFSSQGYGYTF

d_call: TRBD1
j_call: TRBJ1-5
cdr3_length: 15
clone_size: few
v_call: TRBV15
cdr3_nt: TGTGCCACCAGCAGAGACCAGGGGGCTGGCCAGCCCCAGCATTTT
cdr3_aa: CATSRDQGAGQPQHF

d_call: TRBD2
j_call: TRBJ2-3
cdr3_length: 15
clone_size: few
v_call: TRBV6-1
cdr3_nt: TGTGCCAGCAGTGAAGCCGGCGGGGGGGCAGATACGCAGTATTTT
cdr3_aa: CASSEAGGGADTQYF

d_call: .
j_call: TRBJ2-3
cdr3_length: 15
clone_size: .
v_call: TRBV14
cdr3_nt: TGTGCCAGCAGCCTATATACAGCTAGCACAGATACGCAGTATTTT
cdr3_aa: CASSLYTASTDTQYF

d_call: .
j_call: TRBJ1-2
cdr3_length: 16
clone_size: .
v_call: TRBV28
cdr3_nt: TGTGCCAGCAGTTTATTGGGGCCAGTCGGAAACTATGGCTACACCTTC
cdr3_aa: CASSLLGPVGNYGYTF

d_call: TRBD1
j_call: TRBJ2-5
cdr3_length: 15
clone_size: .
v_call: TRBV9
cdr3_nt: TGTGCCAGCAGCGCCGGAGGCAGGGGGCTCGAGACCCAGTACTTC
cdr3_aa: CASSAGGRGLETQYF